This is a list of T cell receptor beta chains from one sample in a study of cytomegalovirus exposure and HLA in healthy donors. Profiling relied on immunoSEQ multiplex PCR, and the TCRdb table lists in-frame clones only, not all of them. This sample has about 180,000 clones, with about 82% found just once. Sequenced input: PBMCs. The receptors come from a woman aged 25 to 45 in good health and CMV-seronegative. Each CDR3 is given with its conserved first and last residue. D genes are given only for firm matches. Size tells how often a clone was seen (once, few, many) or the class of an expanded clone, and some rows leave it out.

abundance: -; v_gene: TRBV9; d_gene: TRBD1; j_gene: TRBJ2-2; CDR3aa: CASRGGTGGSGELFF; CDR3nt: TGTGCCAGCAGAGGGGGGACAGGGGGGTCCGGGGAGCTGTTTTTT
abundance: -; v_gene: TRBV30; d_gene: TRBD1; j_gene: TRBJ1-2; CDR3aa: CAWSVVRGTANYGYTF; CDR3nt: TGTGCCTGGAGTGTAGTCAGGGGGACCGCTAACTATGGCTACACCTTC
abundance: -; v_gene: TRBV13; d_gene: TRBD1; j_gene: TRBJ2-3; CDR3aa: CASSLALAPGQGHSDTQYF; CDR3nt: TGTGCCAGCAGCCTCGCCCTGGCCCCGGGACAGGGTCACTCAGATACGCAGTATTTT
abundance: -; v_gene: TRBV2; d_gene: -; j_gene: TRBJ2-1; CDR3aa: CASRTRLVLNEQFF; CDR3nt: TGTGCCAGCAGGACCCGACTAGTCCTCAATGAGCAGTTCTTC
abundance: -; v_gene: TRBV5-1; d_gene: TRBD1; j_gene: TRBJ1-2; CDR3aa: CASSLGQGGFGYTF; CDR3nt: TGCGCCAGCAGCTTGGGGCAGGGGGGATTTGGCTACACCTTC
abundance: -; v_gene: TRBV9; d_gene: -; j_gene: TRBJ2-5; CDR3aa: CASSVAGTYETQYF; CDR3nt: TGTGCCAGCAGCGTAGCTGGGACTTACGAGACCCAGTACTTC
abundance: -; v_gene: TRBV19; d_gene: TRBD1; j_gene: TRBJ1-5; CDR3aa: CASRPGTGQDQPQHF; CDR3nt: TGTGCCAGTAGACCAGGGACAGGGCAGGATCAGCCCCAGCATTTT
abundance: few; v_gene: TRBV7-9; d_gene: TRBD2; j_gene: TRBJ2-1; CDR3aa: CASSYLSLAGEQFF; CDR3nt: TGTGCCAGCAGCTATCTTTCACTAGCGGGGGAGCAGTTCTTC
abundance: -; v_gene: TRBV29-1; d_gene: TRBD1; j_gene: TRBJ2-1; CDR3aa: CSVEETGTGIDEQFF; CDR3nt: TGCAGCGTTGAAGAAACAGGGACAGGGATCGATGAGCAGTTCTTC
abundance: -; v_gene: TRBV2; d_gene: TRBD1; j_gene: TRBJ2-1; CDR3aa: CASRKNPGTGVYNEQFF; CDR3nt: TGTGCCAGCAGAAAGAACCCCGGGACAGGGGTCTACAATGAGCAGTTCTTC
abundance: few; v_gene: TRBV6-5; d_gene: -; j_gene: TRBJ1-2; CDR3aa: CASSYLPAGAYGYTF; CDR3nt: TGTGCCAGCAGTTACCTCCCGGCAGGGGCCTATGGCTACACCTTC
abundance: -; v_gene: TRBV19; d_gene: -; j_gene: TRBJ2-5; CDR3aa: CASSIMGAETQYF; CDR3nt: TGTGCCAGTAGTATCATGGGGGCGGAGACCCAGTACTTC
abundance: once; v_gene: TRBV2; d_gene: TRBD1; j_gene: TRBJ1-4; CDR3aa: CASSYRGRENEKLFF; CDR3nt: TGTGCCAGCAGTTACAGGGGGCGGGAGAATGAAAAACTGTTTTTT
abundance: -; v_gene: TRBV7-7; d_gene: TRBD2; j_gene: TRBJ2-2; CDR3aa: CASSLSSGATGELFF; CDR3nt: TGTGCCAGCAGCTTATCCAGCGGGGCCACCGGGGAGCTGTTTTTT
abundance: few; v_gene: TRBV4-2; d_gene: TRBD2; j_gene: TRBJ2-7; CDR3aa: CASSQELREARGEQYF; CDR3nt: TGTGCCAGCAGCCAAGAACTGCGGGAGGCCCGAGGCGAGCAGTACTTC
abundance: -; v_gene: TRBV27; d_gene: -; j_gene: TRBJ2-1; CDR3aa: CASSFNVANNEQFF; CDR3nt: TGTGCCAGCAGTTTTAACGTCGCTAACAATGAGCAGTTCTTC
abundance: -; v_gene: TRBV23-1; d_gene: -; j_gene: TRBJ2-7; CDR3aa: CASSQLIQGHEQYF; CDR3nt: TGCGCCAGCAGTCAATTGATCCAGGGCCACGAGCAGTACTTC
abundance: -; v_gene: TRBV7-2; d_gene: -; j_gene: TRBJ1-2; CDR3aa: CASSLEPALARVGYGYTF; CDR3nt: TGTGCCAGCAGCTTAGAGCCTGCTTTAGCCAGGGTTGGCTATGGCTACACCTTC
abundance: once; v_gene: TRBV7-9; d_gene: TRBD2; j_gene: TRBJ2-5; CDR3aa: CASSSYGLAGTQETQYF; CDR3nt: TGTGCCAGCAGCTCGTACGGGCTAGCGGGTACACAAGAGACCCAGTACTTC
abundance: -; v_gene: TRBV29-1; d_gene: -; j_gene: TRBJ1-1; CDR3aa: CSVRLNFINTEAFF; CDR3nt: TGCAGCGTTCGACTAAACTTCATTAACACTGAAGCTTTCTTT
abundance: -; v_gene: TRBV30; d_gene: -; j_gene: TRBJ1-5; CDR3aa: CAWSVRDILNQPQHF; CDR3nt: TGTGCCTGGAGTGTCCGCGACATACTCAATCAGCCCCAGCATTTT
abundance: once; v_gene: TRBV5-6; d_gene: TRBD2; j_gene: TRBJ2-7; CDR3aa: CASSLEGLGYREEQYF; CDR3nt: TGTGCCAGCAGCTTGGAAGGACTAGGATATCGGGAGGAGCAGTACTTC
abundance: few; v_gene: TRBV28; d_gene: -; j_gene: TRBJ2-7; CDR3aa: CASRPPGGLFYEQYF; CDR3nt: TGTGCCAGCAGACCACCCGGGGGGCTTTTCTACGAGCAGTACTTC
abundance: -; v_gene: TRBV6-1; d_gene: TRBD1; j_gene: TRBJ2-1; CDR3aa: CASMVGQGLNEQFF; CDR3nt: TGTGCCAGCATGGTGGGACAGGGGCTAAATGAGCAGTTCTTC
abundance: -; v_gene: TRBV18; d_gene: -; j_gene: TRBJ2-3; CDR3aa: CASSPEIPDTQYF; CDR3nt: TGTGCCAGCTCACCAGAGATCCCAGATACGCAGTATTTT
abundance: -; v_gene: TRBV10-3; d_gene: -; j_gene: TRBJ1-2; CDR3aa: CAIKMTGANYGYTF; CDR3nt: TGTGCCATCAAAATGACGGGAGCTAACTATGGCTACACCTTC
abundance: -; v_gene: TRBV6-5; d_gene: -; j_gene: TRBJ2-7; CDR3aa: CASSYSWTNSYEQYF; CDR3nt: TGTGCCAGCAGTTACTCGTGGACTAACTCCTACGAGCAGTACTTC
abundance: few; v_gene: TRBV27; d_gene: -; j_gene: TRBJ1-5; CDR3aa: CASSFAGLDNQPQHF; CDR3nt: TGTGCCAGCAGTTTTGCGGGATTAGACAATCAGCCCCAGCATTTT
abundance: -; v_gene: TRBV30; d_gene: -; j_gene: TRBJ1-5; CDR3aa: CAWSEARRRQPQHF; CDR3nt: TGTGCCTGGAGTGAAGCACGGCGGCGTCAGCCCCAGCATTTT
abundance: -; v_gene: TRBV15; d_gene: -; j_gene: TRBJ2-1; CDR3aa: CATSRNRDANNEQFF; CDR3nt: TGTGCCACCAGCAGAAACAGGGATGCAAACAATGAGCAGTTCTTC
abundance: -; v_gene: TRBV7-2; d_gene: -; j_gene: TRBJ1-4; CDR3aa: CASSLERNNEKLFF; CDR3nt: TGTGCCAGCAGCTTGGAGAGGAATAATGAAAAACTGTTTTTT
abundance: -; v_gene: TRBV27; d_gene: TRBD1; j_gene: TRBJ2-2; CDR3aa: CASNLGQGRTGELFF; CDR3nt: TGTGCCAGCAACCTAGGACAGGGGCGGACCGGGGAGCTGTTTTTT
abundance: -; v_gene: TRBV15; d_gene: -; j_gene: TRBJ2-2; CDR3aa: CATSREGTDTGELFF; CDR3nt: TGTGCCACCAGCAGGGAGGGGACGGACACCGGGGAGCTGTTTTTT
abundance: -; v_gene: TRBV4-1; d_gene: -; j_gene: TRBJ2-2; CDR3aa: CASSQGTANTGELFF; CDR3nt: TGCGCCAGCAGCCAAGGGACAGCGAACACCGGGGAGCTGTTTTTT
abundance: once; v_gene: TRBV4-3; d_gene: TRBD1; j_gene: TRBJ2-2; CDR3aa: CASSQDRPGGAPGELFF; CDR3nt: TGCGCCAGCAGCCAAGATAGGCCAGGGGGCGCCCCCGGGGAGCTGTTTTTT
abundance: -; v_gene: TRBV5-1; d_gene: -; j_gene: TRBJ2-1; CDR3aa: CASRVAGTSYNEQFF; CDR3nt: TGCGCCAGCAGAGTGGCGGGGACCTCCTACAATGAGCAGTTCTTC
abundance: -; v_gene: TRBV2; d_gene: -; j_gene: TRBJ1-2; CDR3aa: CASSKDSYGYTF; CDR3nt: TGTGCCAGCAGTAAGGACAGCTATGGCTACACCTTC
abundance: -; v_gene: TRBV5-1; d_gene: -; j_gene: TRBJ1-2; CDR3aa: CASSPGQPAHGYTF; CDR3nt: TGCGCCAGCAGCCCAGGACAGCCCGCCCATGGCTACACCTTC
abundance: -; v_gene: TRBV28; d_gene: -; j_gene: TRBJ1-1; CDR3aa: CASTGRGGDTEAFF; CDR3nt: TGTGCCAGCACCGGGAGGGGAGGGGACACTGAAGCTTTCTTT
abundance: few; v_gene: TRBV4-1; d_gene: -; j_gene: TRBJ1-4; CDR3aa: CASSQSPGGSTNEKLFF; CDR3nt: TGCGCCAGCAGCCAAAGCCCGGGAGGCTCAACTAATGAAAAACTGTTTTTT
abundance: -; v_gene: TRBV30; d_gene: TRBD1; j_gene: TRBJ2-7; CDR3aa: CAWSGRQGGEQYF; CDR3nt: TGTGCCTGGAGTGGCCGACAGGGCGGCGAGCAGTACTTC
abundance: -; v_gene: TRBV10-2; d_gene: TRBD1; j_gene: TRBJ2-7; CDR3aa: CASSESRTGSYEQYF; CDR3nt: TGCGCCAGCAGTGAGTCTAGGACAGGGTCCTACGAGCAGTACTTC
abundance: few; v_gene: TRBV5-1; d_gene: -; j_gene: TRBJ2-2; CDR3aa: CASSLDNRYTGELFF; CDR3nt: TGCGCCAGCAGCTTGGACAACAGGTACACCGGGGAGCTGTTTTTT
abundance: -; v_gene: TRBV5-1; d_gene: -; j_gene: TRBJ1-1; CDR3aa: CASSLAWATEAFF; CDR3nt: TGCGCCAGCAGCTTGGCATGGGCCACTGAAGCTTTCTTT
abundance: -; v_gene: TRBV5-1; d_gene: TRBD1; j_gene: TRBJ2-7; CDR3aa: CASSTKGQSYEQYF; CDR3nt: TGCGCCAGCAGCACCAAGGGACAGTCCTACGAGCAGTACTTC
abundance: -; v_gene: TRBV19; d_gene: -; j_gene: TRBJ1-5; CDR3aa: CASSQGQRGNQPQHF; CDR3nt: TGTGCCAGTAGCCAAGGTCAGCGCGGGAATCAGCCCCAGCATTTT
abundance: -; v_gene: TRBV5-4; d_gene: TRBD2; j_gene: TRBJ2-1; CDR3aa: CASSLGRWRGGNNEQFF; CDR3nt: TGTGCCAGCAGCTTGGGGAGATGGCGGGGGGGGAACAATGAGCAGTTCTTC
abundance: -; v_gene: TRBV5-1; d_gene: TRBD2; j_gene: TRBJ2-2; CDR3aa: CASNPGGKNTGELFF; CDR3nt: TGCGCCAGCAACCCGGGGGGTAAGAACACCGGGGAGCTGTTTTTT
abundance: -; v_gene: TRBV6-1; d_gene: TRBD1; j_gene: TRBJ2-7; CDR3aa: CASSEMGQSFYEQYF; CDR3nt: TGTGCCAGCAGTGAAATGGGACAGTCCTTCTACGAGCAGTACTTC
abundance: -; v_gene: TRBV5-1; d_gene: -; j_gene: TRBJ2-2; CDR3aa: CASSFPTENTGELFF; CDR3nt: TGCGCCAGCAGCTTTCCGACAGAGAACACCGGGGAGCTGTTTTTT
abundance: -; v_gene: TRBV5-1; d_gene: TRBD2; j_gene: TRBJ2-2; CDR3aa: CASSLRTSGGVNTGELFF; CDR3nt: TGCGCCAGCAGCTTGAGGACTAGCGGGGGGGTGAACACCGGGGAGCTGTTTTTT
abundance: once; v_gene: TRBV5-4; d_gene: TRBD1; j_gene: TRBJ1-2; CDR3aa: CASSRKDRNYGYTF; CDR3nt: TGTGCCAGCAGCCGGAAGGACAGGAACTATGGCTACACCTTC
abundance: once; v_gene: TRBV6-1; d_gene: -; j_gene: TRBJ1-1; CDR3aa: CASTIQAVDTEAFF; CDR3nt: TGTGCCAGCACTATACAGGCGGTCGACACTGAAGCTTTCTTT
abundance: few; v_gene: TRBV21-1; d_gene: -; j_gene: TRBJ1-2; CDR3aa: CASSKERDRNYGYTF; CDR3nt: TGTGCCAGCAGCAAAGAAAGGGACAGGAACTATGGCTACACCTTC
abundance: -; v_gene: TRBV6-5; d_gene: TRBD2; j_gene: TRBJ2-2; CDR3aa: CASSYLGLDLTGELFF; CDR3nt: TGTGCCAGCAGTTACCTCGGACTAGACCTCACCGGGGAGCTGTTTTTT
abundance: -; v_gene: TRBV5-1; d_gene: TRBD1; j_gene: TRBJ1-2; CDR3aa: CASSLGQGLGYTF; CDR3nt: TGCGCCAGCAGCCTGGGACAGGGACTTGGCTACACCTTC
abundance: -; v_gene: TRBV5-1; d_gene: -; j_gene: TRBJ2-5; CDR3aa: CASRFTDSQETQYF; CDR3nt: TGCGCCAGCAGGTTTACGGACAGCCAAGAGACCCAGTACTTC
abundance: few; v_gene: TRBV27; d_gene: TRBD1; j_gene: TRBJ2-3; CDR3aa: CASSSRDRGRSMTDTQYF; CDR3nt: TGTGCCAGCAGTTCTAGGGACAGGGGGAGGTCGATGACAGATACGCAGTATTTT
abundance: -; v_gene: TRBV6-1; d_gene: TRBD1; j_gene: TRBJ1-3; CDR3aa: CASSDWDRGAQNSGNTIYF; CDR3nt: TGTGCCAGCAGTGATTGGGACAGGGGGGCCCAGAACTCTGGAAACACCATATATTTT
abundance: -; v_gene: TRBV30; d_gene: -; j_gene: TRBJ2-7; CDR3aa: CAWSLSPWGGTYEQYF; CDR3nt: TGTGCCTGGAGCCTATCCCCATGGGGCGGGACCTACGAGCAGTACTTC